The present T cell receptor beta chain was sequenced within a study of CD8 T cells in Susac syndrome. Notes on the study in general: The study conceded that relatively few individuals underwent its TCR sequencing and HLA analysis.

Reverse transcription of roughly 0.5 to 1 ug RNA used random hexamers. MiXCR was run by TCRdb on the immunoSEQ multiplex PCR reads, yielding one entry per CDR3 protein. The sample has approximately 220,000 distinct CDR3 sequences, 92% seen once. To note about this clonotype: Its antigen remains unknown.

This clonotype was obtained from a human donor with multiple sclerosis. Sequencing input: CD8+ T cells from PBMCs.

CDR3 sequence reads: CASSPRVSGRLGEQYF. CDR3 in DNA: TGTGCCAGCAGCCCCCGGGTAAGCGGGCGCCTCGGCGAGCAGTACTTC. This chain uses TRBV14 with TRBJ2-7; D possibly corresponds to TRBD2 (6 bases). The CDR3 extends over 16 amino acids. The V and J ends lost 4 bases and 6 bases respectively, with 22 bases between them. Germline loops: CDR1 SGHDN, CDR2 FVKESK.